The 6 T cell receptor beta chains below were found in one sample sequenced in a study of technical replicates of blood from several donors. TCRdb's copy holds only in-frame clones and misses some; the assay was immunoSEQ multiplex PCR. The sample records around 83,000 clones, approximately 90% being singletons. What was sequenced was T cells isolated from PBMCs. These receptors were collected from a human donor in good health.

The V and J genes are TRBV6-1 and TRBJ1-1; 8 positions agree with TRBD1. The J segment lost 4 bases and the V segment lost 6 bases, leaving 4 bases of the junction unmatched. This CDR3 comprises 13 residues. Germline CDR1 MNHNS, CDR2 SASEGT. Here the CDR3 reads CASRNTGGTEAFF. The CDR3 DNA reads as TGTGCCAGCAGGAACACAGGGGGCACTGAAGCTTTCTTT.

The gene calls are TRBV5-8 and TRBJ2-5; no clear D gene. The length of the CDR3 is 10 residues. Germline CDR1 SGHTS, CDR2 YDEGEE. V was pared by 6 bases and J by 6 bases, with 6 bases between. CDR3 nucleotide sequence: TGTGCCAGCATTTGGCAGACCCAGTACTTC. Translated: CASIWQTQYF.

This clone was found once. The chain combines TRBV30 with TRBJ2-5; 10 bases map to TRBD2. Per germline, CDR1 GTSNPN and CDR2 SVGIG (reference sequence). V lost 3 bases and J lost 13; bases outside the gene matches: 11. There are 13 residues in the CDR3. CDR3 bases: TGTGCCTGGAGCGGCGGGACTAGCGTTTCCCGGTACTTC. Amino acid sequence: CAWSGGTSVSRYF.

This chain uses TRBV2 with TRBJ2-5; D unclear. V was trimmed by 8 bases and J by 5 bases, leaving 9 bases between them. CDR3 size: 11 residues. The germline V gene encodes CDR1 SNHLY and CDR2 FYNNEI. The CDR3 protein is CASGVLETQYF. The CDR3 DNA is TGTGCCAGCGGTGTACTGGAGACCCAGTACTTC.

The chain joins TRBV19 to TRBJ2-7, with 10 positions matching TRBD2. The V gene's germline CDR1 is LNHDA and CDR2 SQIVND (reference sequence). V lost 4 bases and J lost 3; bases outside the gene matches: 3. The CDR3 has 14 amino acids. CDR3 bases: TGTGCCAGTAGTACTAGCGGGAGAAGCTACGAGCAGTACTTC. It specifies CASSTSGRSYEQYF. Full variable domain (missing parts from reference TRBV19 and TRBJ2-7): DGGITQSPKYLFRKEGQNVTLSCEQNLNHDAMYWYRQDPGQGLRLIYYSQIVNDFQKGDIAEGYSVSREKKESFPLTVTSAQKNPTAFYLCASSTSGRSYEQYFGPGTRLTVT.

This chain uses TRBV28 with TRBJ1-5; 7 nucleotides agree with TRBD1. Trimming took 6 bases from V and 0 from J; bases not matched to a gene: 8. From germline, CDR1 is MDHEN and CDR2 SYDVKM. This CDR3 region has 16 residues. The CDR3: CASRPSTGYSNQPQHF. CDR3 nucleotides: TGTGCCAGCAGACCATCGACAGGGTATAGCAATCAGCCCCAGCATTTT.